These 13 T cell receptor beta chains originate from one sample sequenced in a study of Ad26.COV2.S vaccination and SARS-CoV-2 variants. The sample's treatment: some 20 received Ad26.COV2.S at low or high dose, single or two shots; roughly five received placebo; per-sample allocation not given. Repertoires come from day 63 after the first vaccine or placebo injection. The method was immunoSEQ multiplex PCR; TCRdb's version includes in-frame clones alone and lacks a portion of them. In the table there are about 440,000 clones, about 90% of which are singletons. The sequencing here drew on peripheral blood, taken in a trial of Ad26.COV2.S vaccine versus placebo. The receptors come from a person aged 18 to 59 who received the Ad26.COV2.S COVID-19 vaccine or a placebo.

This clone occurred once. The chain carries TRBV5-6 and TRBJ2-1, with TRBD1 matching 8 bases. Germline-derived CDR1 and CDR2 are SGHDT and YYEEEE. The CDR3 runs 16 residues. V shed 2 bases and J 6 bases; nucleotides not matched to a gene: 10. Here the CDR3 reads CASSFPTGVLVNEQFF. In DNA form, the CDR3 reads TGTGCCAGCAGCTTCCCGACAGGGGTGTTGGTCAATGAGCAGTTCTTC.

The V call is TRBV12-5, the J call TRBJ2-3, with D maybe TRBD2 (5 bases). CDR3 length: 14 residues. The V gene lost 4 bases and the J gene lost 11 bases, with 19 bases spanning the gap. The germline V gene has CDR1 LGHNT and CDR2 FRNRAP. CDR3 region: CASGYEGPSGLQYF. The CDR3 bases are TGTGCTAGTGGTTACGAAGGACCCTCCGGACTGCAGTATTTT.

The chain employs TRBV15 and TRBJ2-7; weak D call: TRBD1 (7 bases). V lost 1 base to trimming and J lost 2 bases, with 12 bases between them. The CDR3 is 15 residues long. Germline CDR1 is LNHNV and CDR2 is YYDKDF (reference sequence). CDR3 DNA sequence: TGTGCCACCAGCAGAGCTCCAGGGGGGCCCTACGAGCAGTACTTC. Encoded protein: CATSRAPGGPYEQYF.

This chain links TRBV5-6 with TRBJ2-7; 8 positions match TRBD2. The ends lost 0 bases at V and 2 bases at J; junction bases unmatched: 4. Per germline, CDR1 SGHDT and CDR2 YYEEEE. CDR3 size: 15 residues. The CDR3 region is CASSLATSGTYEQYF. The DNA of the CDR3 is TGTGCCAGCAGCTTGGCTACTAGCGGTACCTACGAGCAGTACTTC.

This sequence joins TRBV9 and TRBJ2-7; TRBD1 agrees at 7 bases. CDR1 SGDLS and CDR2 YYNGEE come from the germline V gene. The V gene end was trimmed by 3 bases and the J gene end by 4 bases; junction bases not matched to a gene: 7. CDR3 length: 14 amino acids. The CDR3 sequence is CASSATGLSYEQYF. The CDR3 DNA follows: TGTGCCAGCAGCGCGACAGGGTTGAGTTACGAGCAGTACTTC.

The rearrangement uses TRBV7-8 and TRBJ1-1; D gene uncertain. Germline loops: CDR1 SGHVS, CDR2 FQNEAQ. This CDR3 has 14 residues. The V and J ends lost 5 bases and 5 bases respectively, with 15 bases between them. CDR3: CASSTPGLGTEAFF. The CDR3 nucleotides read TGTGCCAGCAGCACCCCGGGCCTTGGGACTGAAGCTTTCTTT.

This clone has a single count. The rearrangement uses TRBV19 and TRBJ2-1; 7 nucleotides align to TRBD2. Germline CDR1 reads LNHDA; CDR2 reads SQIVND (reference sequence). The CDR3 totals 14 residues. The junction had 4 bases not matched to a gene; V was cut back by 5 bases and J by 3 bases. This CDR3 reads CASSLGGNYNEQFF. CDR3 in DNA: TGTGCCAGTAGTCTCGGGGGGAACTACAATGAGCAGTTCTTC.

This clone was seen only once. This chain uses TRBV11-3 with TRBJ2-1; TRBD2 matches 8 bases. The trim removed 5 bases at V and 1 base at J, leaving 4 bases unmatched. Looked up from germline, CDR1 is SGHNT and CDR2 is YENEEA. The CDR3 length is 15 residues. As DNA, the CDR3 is TGTGCCAGCAGCCTTAAGCGGGAGTCCTACAATGAGCAGTTCTTC. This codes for CASSLKRESYNEQFF. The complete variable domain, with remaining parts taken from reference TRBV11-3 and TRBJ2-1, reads EAGVVQSPRYKIIEKKQPVAFWCNPISGHNTLYWYLQNLGQGPELLIRYENEEAVDDSQLPKDRFSAERLKGVDSTLKIQPAELGDSAVYLCASSLKRESYNEQFFGPGTRLTVL.

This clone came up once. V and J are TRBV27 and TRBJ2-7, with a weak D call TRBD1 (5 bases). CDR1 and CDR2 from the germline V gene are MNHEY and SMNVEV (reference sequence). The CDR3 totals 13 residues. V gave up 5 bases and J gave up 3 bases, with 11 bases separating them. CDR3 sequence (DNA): TGTGCCAGCAGTAGGGCAGGGTTCTACGAGCAGTACTTC. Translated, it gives CASSRAGFYEQYF.

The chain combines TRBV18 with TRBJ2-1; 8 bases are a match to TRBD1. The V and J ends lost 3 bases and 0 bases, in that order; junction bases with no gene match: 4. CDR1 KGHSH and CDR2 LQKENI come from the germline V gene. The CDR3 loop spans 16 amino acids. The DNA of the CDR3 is TGTGCCAGCTCACCCGAAGACAGGGGCTCCTACAATGAGCAGTTCTTC. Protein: CASSPEDRGSYNEQFF. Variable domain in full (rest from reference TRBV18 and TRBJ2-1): NAGVMQNPRHLVRRRGQEARLRCSPMKGHSHVYWYRQLPEEGLKFMVYLQKENIIDESGMPKERFSAEFPKEGPSILRIQQVVRGDSAAYFCASSPEDRGSYNEQFFGPGTRLTVL.

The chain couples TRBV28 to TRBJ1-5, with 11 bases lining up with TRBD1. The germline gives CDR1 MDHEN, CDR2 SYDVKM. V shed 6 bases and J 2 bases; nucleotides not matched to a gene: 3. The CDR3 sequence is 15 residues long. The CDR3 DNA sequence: TGTGCCAGCAGGTCGGGACAGGGGGGCAATCAGCCCCAGCATTTT. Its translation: CASRSGQGGNQPQHF. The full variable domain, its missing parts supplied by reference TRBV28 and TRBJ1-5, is DVKVTQSSRYLVKRTGEKVFLECVQDMDHENMFWYRQDPGLGLRLIYFSYDVKMKEKGDIPEGYSVSREKKERFSLILESASTNQTSMYLCASRSGQGGNQPQHFGDGTRLSIL.

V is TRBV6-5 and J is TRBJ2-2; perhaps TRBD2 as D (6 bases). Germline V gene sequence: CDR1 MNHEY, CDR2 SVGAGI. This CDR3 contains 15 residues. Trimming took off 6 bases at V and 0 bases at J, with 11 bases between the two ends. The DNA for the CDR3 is TGTGCCAGCAGGGTCGGGACTTCGAACACCGGGGAGCTGTTTTTT. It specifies CASRVGTSNTGELFF.

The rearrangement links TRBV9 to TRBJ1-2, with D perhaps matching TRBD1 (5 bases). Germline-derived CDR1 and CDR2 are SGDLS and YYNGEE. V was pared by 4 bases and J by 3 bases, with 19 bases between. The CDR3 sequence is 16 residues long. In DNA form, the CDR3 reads TGTGCCAGCAGCCCACGCCCAACGGGGCAATACTATGGCTACACCTTC. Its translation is CASSPRPTGQYYGYTF. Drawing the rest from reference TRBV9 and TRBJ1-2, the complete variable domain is DSGVTQTPKHLITATGQRVTLRCSPRSGDLSVYWYQQSLDQGLQFLIQYYNGEERAKGNILERFSAQQFPDLHSELNLSSLELGDSALYFCASSPRPTGQYYGYTFGSGTRLTVV.